Listed here is a single T cell receptor (beta chain). The antigen is undetermined. This sample is drawn from a study of somatic mutations in cytotoxic T cells in rheumatoid arthritis. Findings and caveats of the study: With advancing age, CD8+ clonality climbed in rheumatoid arthritis patients but did not rise in healthy controls.

This CDR3 has 15 residues. J was trimmed by 4 bases and V by 3 bases; bases with no gene match: 8. Germline V gives CDR1 MDHEN, CDR2 SYDVKM. This table comes from immunoSEQ multiplex PCR, and its TCRdb copy is limited to in-frame clones, with some not included. Counted here are about 10,000 clones, roughly 74% occurring once; the ten biggest clones make up under 50%. The receptor's source is a man aged 55 to 69 in good health. V usage is TRBV28 and J usage is TRBJ2-7; 8 positions match TRBD1. Sequenced input: CD8+ T cells sorted from blood. The CDR3 loop is CASSLGPDRVYEQYF. Written as DNA, the CDR3 is TGTGCCAGCAGTTTGGGCCCGGACAGGGTTTACGAGCAGTACTTC.